These 30 T cell receptor beta chains came from one sample sequenced in a study of blood T cell repertoires in COVID-19. Here immunoSEQ multiplex PCR was the method, and the copy in TCRdb shows in-frame clones only, minus some. The sample records 150,000 or so clones, roughly four fifths being singletons. What was sequenced was peripheral blood. These receptors came from a woman aged 55-69 years with acute or convalescent COVID-19.

The V gene is TRBV11-2, the J gene TRBJ1-2; D not certain. V lost 5 bases and J lost 3, with 10 bases in between. Per germline, CDR1 SGHAT and CDR2 FQNNGV. The CDR3 contains 13 residues. CDR3 loop: CASSPGRDYGYTF. CDR3 coding DNA: TGTGCCAGCAGCCCTGGGCGGGACTATGGCTACACCTTC.

This chain connects TRBV7-9 to TRBJ2-1; 12 bases match TRBD2. The ends lost 9 bases at V and 0 bases at J; junction bases unmatched: 12. This CDR3 region has 18 residues. Germline V lookup: CDR1 SEHNR, CDR2 FQNEAQ (reference sequence). The CDR3 loop reads CAREGLAGGPSSYNEQFF. The CDR3 bases are TGTGCCAGAGAAGGGCTAGCGGGGGGGCCAAGCTCCTACAATGAGCAGTTCTTC.

The chain employs TRBV18 and TRBJ1-1, with TRBD1 matching over 8 bases. This CDR3 is 17 amino acids long. Germline-derived CDR1 and CDR2 are KGHSH and LQKENI. With 4 bases clipped from V and 0 bases from J, the junction kept 10 bases outside the gene matches. CDR3 nucleotides: TGTGCCAGCTCACGCGGGACAGGCCTTGTGATGAACACTGAAGCTTTCTTT. Residues: CASSRGTGLVMNTEAFF.

The V gene is TRBV3-1 (or the pseudogene TRBV3-2), the J gene TRBJ1-1, with unresolved D. Germline CDR1 and CDR2: LGHDT and YNNKEL (reference sequence). The CDR3 spans 15 residues. Trimming removed 2 bases from V and 5 bases from J, with 15 bases in between. In nucleotides, the CDR3 is TGTGCCAGCAGCCAATCGCCGGGAGGAGGGACTGAAGCTTTCTTT. This translates into CASSQSPGGGTEAFF.

J is TRBJ1-2 and V is TRBV28, with TRBD1 identical over 9 bases. Germline CDR1 reads MDHEN; CDR2 reads SYDVKM. The CDR3 has 14 amino acids. V trimming: 6 bases; J trimming: 3 bases; junction bases outside the gene matches: 5. CDR3 sequence (DNA): TGTGCCAGCAGGCGATGGACAGGGGACTATGGCTACACCTTC. Protein sequence: CASRRWTGDYGYTF.

The rearrangement links TRBV4-1 to TRBJ1-1; D unclear. V was pared by 4 bases and J by 5 bases, with 20 bases between. CDR1 MGHRA and CDR2 YSYEKL come from the germline V gene. This CDR3 is 16 amino acids long. The DNA of the CDR3 is TGCGCCAGCAGCCCCAATTTAGGACGGGGTCAGACTGAAGCTTTCTTT. The encoded protein is CASSPNLGRGQTEAFF.

The chain uses TRBV7-2 and TRBJ1-1; the D gene is possibly TRBD1 (5 bases). The CDR3 is made up of 15 amino acids. Germline V gene data show CDR1 as SGHTA and CDR2 as FQGNSA. Trimming cost V 2 bases and J 5 bases, with 15 bases left between them. The CDR3 reads CASSLPGGGVTEAFF. Here the CDR3 DNA reads TGTGCCAGCAGCTTACCCGGCGGGGGGGTTACTGAAGCTTTCTTT.

V is TRBV6-1 and J is TRBJ2-7; D is possibly TRBD1 (5 bases). Trimming removed 3 bases from V and 0 bases from J, with 12 bases in between. The germline V gene encodes CDR1 MNHNS and CDR2 SASEGT. The CDR3 is made up of 15 amino acids. CDR3 in amino acids: CASSDIQEPSYEQYV. The CDR3 DNA follows: TGTGCCAGCAGTGATATACAGGAACCCTCCTACGAGCAGTACGTC.

The chain has TRBV6-1 and TRBJ1-5; TRBD1 might be the D (6 bases). CDR3 length: 14 amino acids. With 6 bases removed from V and 6 bases from J, the gap between germline ends came to 15 bases. Looked up from germline, CDR1 is MNHNS and CDR2 is SASEGT. The CDR3 DNA follows: TGTGCCAGCAGGGGGTGGCAGGGGAGTCAGCCCCAGCATTTT. Protein sequence: CASRGWQGSQPQHF.

CDR3 coding DNA: TGTGCCAGCAGCTTAGGAGACAGGGTATGGACCTCTGAAAAACTGTTTTTT. Translation gives CASSLGDRVWTSEKLFF. The chain has TRBV7-8 and TRBJ1-4, with TRBD1 identical over 7 bases. In germline, CDR1 is SGHVS, CDR2 FQNEAQ. The V and J ends lost 1 base and 7 bases, in that order; junction bases with no gene match: 12. This CDR3 is 17 amino acids long.

This chain links TRBV5-1 with TRBJ2-3; D possibly corresponds to TRBD2 (7 bases). Deletions cut 6 bases from V and 3 bases from J, with 14 bases between. In germline, CDR1 is SGHRS, CDR2 YFSETQ. The CDR3 is 14 residues long. The CDR3 region is CASTLGGETDTQYF. The CDR3 region has the DNA TGCGCCAGCACCCTAGGGGGGGAAACAGATACGCAGTATTTT.

This clone occurred once. This sequence joins TRBV19 and TRBJ2-2, with 8 bases identical to TRBD1. CDR1 and CDR2 (germline): LNHDA, SQIVND (reference sequence). The V and J ends lost 0 bases and 0 bases, in that order; junction bases with no gene match: 6. The CDR3 loop spans 18 amino acids. The DNA of the CDR3 is TGTGCCAGTAGTATAGATCCAGGGGGCATTACGAACACCGGGGAGCTGTTTTTT. Residues: CASSIDPGGITNTGELFF.

V usage is TRBV5-6 and J usage is TRBJ1-5, with TRBD1 identical over 7 bases. The germline V gene has CDR1 SGHDT and CDR2 YYEEEE. The CDR3 length is 18 residues. The V gene end was trimmed by 3 bases and the J gene end by 0 bases; junction bases not matched to a gene: 12. The CDR3 sequence: CASSSPTGTPYSNQPQHF. CDR3 in DNA: TGTGCCAGCAGCTCACCGACAGGGACCCCTTATAGCAATCAGCCCCAGCATTTT.

V gene TRBV7-9 combines with J gene TRBJ2-7, with 8 bases matching TRBD1. The CDR3 runs 15 residues. V lost 2 bases, J lost 3 bases, and 6 bases stayed unmatched. Germline V CDR1 and CDR2: SEHNR, FQNEAQ (reference sequence). For the CDR3, the DNA is TGTGCCAGCAGCTTAATGGGGGACAGGTACTACGAGCAGTACTTC. Its translation: CASSLMGDRYYEQYF.

The chain couples TRBV9 to TRBJ1-2; TRBD1 aligns across 9 bases. The CDR3 has 16 residues. V gave up 3 bases and J gave up 4 bases; unmatched junction bases: 10. Germline-derived CDR1 and CDR2 are SGDLS and YYNGEE. This chain's CDR3 is CASSEDDRGYTYGYTF. The CDR3 DNA reads TGTGCCAGCAGCGAAGACGACAGGGGGTATACCTATGGCTACACCTTC. Together with reference TRBV9 and TRBJ1-2, the CDR3 gives the full variable domain: DSGVTQTPKHLITATGQRVTLRCSPRSGDLSVYWYQQSLDQGLQFLIQYYNGEERAKGNILERFSAQQFPDLHSELNLSSLELGDSALYFCASSEDDRGYTYGYTFGSGTRLTVV.

This chain joins TRBV3-1 (or the pseudogene TRBV3-2) and TRBJ1-5; D is possibly TRBD1 (6 bases). Trimming cost V 5 bases and J 3 bases, with 8 bases left between them. Per germline, CDR1 LGHDT and CDR2 YNNKEL (reference sequence). This CDR3 comprises 13 residues. Here the CDR3 reads CASSDRYNQPQHF. Written as DNA, the CDR3 is TGTGCCAGCAGCGACAGGTACAATCAGCCCCAGCATTTT.

CDR3 loop: CASSLAGSSYNSPLHF. The CDR3 DNA reads as TGCGCCAGCAGCTTGGCTGGGAGCTCCTATAATTCACCCCTCCACTTT. This chain uses TRBV5-1 with TRBJ1-6; D gene ambiguous. The V gene's germline CDR1 is SGHRS and CDR2 YFSETQ. V lost 0 bases and J lost 0, with 7 bases in between. The CDR3 extends over 16 amino acids.

This clone has a single count. The V gene is TRBV4-1, the J gene TRBJ1-3; 8 bases are shared with TRBD1. CDR1 is MGHRA, CDR2 YSYEKL, per germline. V lost 0 bases to trimming and J lost 7 bases; unmatched junction nucleotides: 8. The CDR3 length is 16 residues. This CDR3 is CASSQDIAQGANTIYF. The CDR3 DNA reads TGCGCCAGCAGCCAAGATATCGCTCAGGGGGCGAACACCATATATTTT.

In this sample, this clone turned up a few times. The V gene is TRBV9, the J gene TRBJ2-3, with 8 bases lining up with TRBD2. J lost 1 base, V lost 0 bases, and 4 bases had no gene match. This CDR3 comprises 16 residues. Germline CDR1 and CDR2: SGDLS and YYNGEE. The CDR3 protein is CASSVGLAGRTDTQYF. For the CDR3, the DNA is TGTGCCAGCAGCGTAGGGCTAGCGGGCCGCACAGATACGCAGTATTTT.

The chain has TRBV10-2 and TRBJ2-2; the match to TRBD1 covers 8 bases. The germline gives CDR1 WSHSY, CDR2 SAAADI. The CDR3 length is 14 residues. Trimming cost V 6 bases and J 4 bases; bases outside gene matches: 4. The CDR3 reads CASRPTGGTGELFF. DNA for the CDR3: TGCGCCAGCAGGCCAACAGGGGGCACCGGGGAGCTGTTTTTT.

This sequence joins TRBV7-9 and TRBJ1-5; TRBD1 matches at 10 bases. The CDR3 totals 16 residues. CDR1 and CDR2 from the germline V gene are SEHNR and FQNEAQ (reference sequence). The V and J ends lost 5 bases and 7 bases, in that order; junction bases with no gene match: 11. CDR3 in DNA: TGTGCCAGCAGCACACGTACCGGGACAGGGGAACAGCCCCAGCATTTT. Translated, it gives CASSTRTGTGEQPQHF.

This sequence joins TRBV9 and TRBJ1-2; D is uncertain. The germline CDR1 and CDR2 sequences are SGDLS and YYNGEE. V was trimmed by 0 bases and J by 8 bases, leaving 14 bases between them. This CDR3 is built from 14 residues. CDR3 in DNA: TGTGCCAGCAGCGTAGCTGAGGGATCAAGAGGCTACACCTTC. Translation gives CASSVAEGSRGYTF.

This chain links TRBV3-1 (or the pseudogene TRBV3-2) with TRBJ1-1; possibly TRBD1 for D (5 bases). Germline loops: CDR1 LGHDT, CDR2 YNNKEL (reference sequence). Trimming shortened V by 4 bases and J by 6 bases, and 9 bases separated the two germline ends. The length of the CDR3 is 12 residues. The CDR3 loop reads CASSRGTPEAFF. CDR3 in DNA: TGTGCCAGCAGCCGCGGGACCCCTGAAGCTTTCTTT.

V and J are TRBV18 and TRBJ1-1; 8 positions agree with TRBD1. Trimming removed 1 base from V and 3 bases from J; junction bases left unmatched: 4. CDR3 length equals 15 residues. Per the germline V gene, CDR1 is KGHSH and CDR2 is LQKENI. In DNA, the CDR3 is TGTGCCAGCTCACCACAGGACAGGGTTGACACTGAAGCTTTCTTT. It encodes CASSPQDRVDTEAFF.

The chain couples TRBV3-1 (or the pseudogene TRBV3-2) to TRBJ1-5, with D perhaps TRBD1 (6 bases). The CDR3 is 14 amino acids. The V gene's germline CDR1 is LGHDT and CDR2 YNNKEL (reference sequence). The germline V and J ends were trimmed by 0 bases and 6 bases, with 9 bases remaining between them. The CDR3 here is CASSQDPGAQPQHF. CDR3 bases: TGTGCCAGCAGCCAAGATCCAGGGGCTCAGCCCCAGCATTTT.

V is TRBV12-3 or TRBV12-4 and J is TRBJ1-2; D uncertain. This CDR3 is built from 13 residues. Trimming removed 3 bases at V and 4 bases at J, with 9 bases between. In nucleotides, the CDR3 is TGTGCCAGCAGTTTCACCAGTTTCTATGGCTACACCTTC. This gives the protein CASSFTSFYGYTF.

This clone showed up just a few times. V gene TRBV5-1 combines with J gene TRBJ2-5; 10 bases are shared with TRBD1. CDR3 length: 16 amino acids. Trimming cost V 4 bases and J 5 bases; bases outside gene matches: 11. CDR1 and CDR2 from the germline V gene are SGHRS and YFSETQ. This CDR3 is CASSPIPRTGGETQYF. The CDR3 DNA is TGCGCCAGCAGCCCGATCCCTCGGACAGGGGGGGAGACCCAGTACTTC. Full variable domain (remainder filled in from reference TRBV5-1 and TRBJ2-5): KAGVTQTPRYLIKTRGQQVTLSCSPISGHRSVSWYQQTPGQGLQFLFEYFSETQRNKGNFPGRFSGRQFSNSRSEMNVSTLELGDSALYLCASSPIPRTGGETQYFGPGTRLLVL.

The chain links TRBV7-2 to TRBJ2-7, with 10 positions matching TRBD2. The CDR3 has 15 residues. Germline lookup yields CDR1 SGHTA and CDR2 FQGNSA. Unmatched junction bases numbered 5, after V lost 5 bases and J lost 1 base. Here the CDR3 reads CASSPGLAVSYEQYF. In DNA, the CDR3 is TGTGCCAGCAGCCCCGGACTAGCGGTGTCCTACGAGCAGTACTTC.

The chain links TRBV6-2 or TRBV6-3 to TRBJ1-1; the D is unclear. The germline CDR1 and CDR2 sequences are MNHEY and SVGEGT. V was clipped by 4 bases and J by 3 bases, with 21 bases between them. The CDR3 is made up of 17 amino acids. Here the CDR3 reads CASSFRTGGFGDTEAFF. DNA of the CDR3: TGTGCCAGCAGTTTTCGAACGGGAGGCTTCGGGGACACTGAAGCTTTCTTT.

The V call is TRBV3-1 (or the pseudogene TRBV3-2), the J call TRBJ1-1; D is perhaps TRBD1 (6 bases). V lost 5 bases and J 1 base, leaving 11 bases between the germline ends. The CDR3 totals 14 residues. Germline lookup yields CDR1 LGHDT and CDR2 YNNKEL (reference sequence). The CDR3 region has the DNA TGTGCCAGCAGCTCCTGGGACACGAACACTGAAGCTTTCTTT. Residues: CASSSWDTNTEAFF.